This passage covers 14 T cell receptor beta chains from one sample sequenced in a study of cytotoxic CD8 clonotypes in ibrutinib-treated CLL. TCRdb's copy holds only in-frame clones and misses some; the assay was immunoSEQ multiplex PCR. The table has 140,000 to 150,000 clones, 75% to 80% seen once. The material sequenced was PBMCs, taken after 24 months of ibrutinib treatment. The receptor set was obtained from a human donor with chronic lymphocytic leukemia.

This clone appeared once. This chain uses TRBV7-9 with TRBJ2-5; D gene unclear. This CDR3 contains 13 residues. Trimming took off 5 bases at V and 1 base at J, with 8 bases between the two ends. Germline CDR1 is SEHNR and CDR2 is FQNEAQ (reference sequence). The CDR3 reads CASSPQTQETQYF. In DNA form, the CDR3 reads TGTGCCAGCAGCCCCCAGACCCAAGAGACCCAGTACTTC.

This chain joins TRBV9 and TRBJ2-3, with D perhaps matching TRBD2 (5 bases). The CDR3 runs 14 residues. Germline V CDR1 and CDR2: SGDLS, YYNGEE. Deletions cut 7 bases from V and 2 bases from J, with 14 bases between. The CDR3 nucleotides are TGTGCCAGCCGACCTGGGGAGCTCACAGATACGCAGTATTTT. Translated, it gives CASRPGELTDTQYF.

The V call is TRBV7-2, the J call TRBJ1-2; TRBD1 matches at 7 bases. Germline lookup yields CDR1 SGHTA and CDR2 FQGNSA. V dropped 5 bases and J dropped 0; count of bases not matched to a gene: 6. CDR3 length: 15 residues. The CDR3 DNA sequence: TGTGCCAGCAGCCTGCAGGACAGGTCTAACTATGGCTACACCTTC. As protein: CASSLQDRSNYGYTF.

Turning to this clone: This CDR3 is also generated by other DNA sequences in the sample. This sequence joins TRBV30 and TRBJ2-5; D is unclear. The germline V gene has CDR1 GTSNPN and CDR2 SVGIG (reference sequence). V shed 0 bases and J shed 5 bases, with 7 bases lying between them. CDR3 length: 12 amino acids. The CDR3 reads CAWSVGGETQYF. The DNA of the CDR3 is TGTGCCTGGAGTGTAGGTGGGGAGACCCAGTACTTC.

This rearrangement joins TRBV11-3 to TRBJ2-3; the D gene is possibly TRBD1 (6 bases). Per the germline V gene, CDR1 is SGHNT and CDR2 is YENEEA. V gave up 5 bases and J gave up 0 bases, with 12 bases separating them. The length of the CDR3 is 15 residues. CDR3 sequence (DNA): TGTGCCAGCAGCGGGGATGGGGGCAGCACAGATACGCAGTATTTT. This codes for CASSGDGGSTDTQYF.

V usage is TRBV6-5 and J usage is TRBJ2-7, with TRBD2 matching over 11 bases. Trimming at V came to 9 bases and at J to 2 bases, leaving 3 bases not matched to a gene. The CDR3 runs to 13 residues. The V gene's germline CDR1 is MNHEY and CDR2 SVGAGI. CDR3 DNA: TGTGCCAGTAGCGGGAGGGCCGCCTACGAGCAGTACTTC. Translation gives CASSGRAAYEQYF.

The J gene is TRBJ2-5, the V gene TRBV11-2; maybe TRBD2 (5 bases). V dropped 4 bases and J dropped 4 bases, with 13 bases sitting between them. Germline V lookup: CDR1 SGHAT, CDR2 FQNNGV. CDR3 length: 14 amino acids. In nucleotides, the CDR3 is TGTGCCAGCAGCTCCGGACTGTTGGGAGAGACCCAGTACTTC. It yields the protein CASSSGLLGETQYF.

Many counts were recorded for this clone. The gene calls are TRBV7-9 and TRBJ1-1; 7 positions match TRBD1. Germline CDR1 reads SEHNR; CDR2 reads FQNEAQ (reference sequence). The CDR3 runs to 15 residues. V gave up 5 bases and J gave up 1 base; unmatched junction bases: 7. CDR3 protein: CASSPRQGGNTEAFF. The CDR3, as DNA: TGTGCCAGCAGCCCACGACAGGGAGGGAACACTGAAGCTTTCTTT.

This chain connects TRBV7-6 to TRBJ1-4, with 7 bases matching TRBD1. The CDR3 has 14 amino acids. The ends lost 1 base at V and 12 bases at J; junction bases unmatched: 8. From germline, CDR1 is SGHVS and CDR2 FNYEAQ. The CDR3 region is CASSLEGQAGELFF. The DNA for the CDR3 is TGTGCCAGCAGCTTAGAAGGACAGGCCGGGGAACTGTTTTTT.

The V call is TRBV28, the J call TRBJ1-3, with a weak D call TRBD1 (6 bases). CDR1 is MDHEN and CDR2 is SYDVKM in the germline V gene. V was trimmed by 7 bases and J by 4 bases, leaving 14 bases between them. This CDR3 is built from 14 residues. The CDR3 loop is CASMGGAAGNTIYF. The CDR3, as DNA: TGTGCCAGCATGGGGGGGGCAGCGGGAAACACCATATATTTT.

This clone appeared many times. The rearrangement joins TRBV18 to TRBJ1-2; D may be TRBD1 (5 bases). The germline CDR1 and CDR2 sequences are KGHSH and LQKENI. V shed 3 bases and J shed 0 bases, with 8 bases lying between them. The CDR3 runs to 14 residues. CDR3 DNA sequence: TGTGCCAGCTCACCGGGGGAGGCTAACTATGGCTACACCTTC. This translates into CASSPGEANYGYTF.

The chain employs TRBV9 and TRBJ1-5; a possible D gene is TRBD1 (5 bases). This CDR3 is built from 13 residues. Germline CDR1 reads SGDLS; CDR2 reads YYNGEE. With 3 bases removed from V and 5 bases from J, the gap between germline ends came to 9 bases. The CDR3 region is CASSGGPDQPQHF. The CDR3 DNA reads TGTGCCAGCAGCGGGGGCCCCGATCAGCCCCAGCATTTT.

This clone was seen repeatedly, ten times or more. The rearrangement uses TRBV2 and TRBJ2-7; D call uncertain. Trimming took off 7 bases at V and 0 bases at J, with 10 bases between the two ends. Germline CDR1 is SNHLY and CDR2 is FYNNEI. CDR3 length: 13 residues. As DNA, the CDR3 is TGTGCCAGCAACCCCTGGGGCTCCTACGAGCAGTACTTC. As protein: CASNPWGSYEQYF. Full variable domain (outside the CDR3, taken from reference TRBV2 and TRBJ2-7): EPEVTQTPSHQVTQMGQEVILRCVPISNHLYFYWYRQILGQKVEFLVSFYNNEISEKSEIFDDQFSVERPDGSNFTLKIRSTKLEDSAMYFCASNPWGSYEQYFGPGTRLTVT.

This clone was detected only a few times. V is TRBV28 and J is TRBJ1-3; D call uncertain. This CDR3 contains 12 residues. The germline V gene has CDR1 MDHEN and CDR2 SYDVKM. The germline V and J ends were trimmed by 3 bases and 5 bases, with 5 bases remaining between them. CDR3 amino acids: CASSLTRNTIYF. CDR3 nucleotide sequence: TGTGCCAGCAGTTTGACGAGAAACACCATATATTTT.